Sequencing of this T cell receptor beta chain was carried out in a study of cytomegalovirus exposure and HLA in healthy donors. Study findings and constraints: In an earlier analysis, productive rearrangement rates for most beta V segments clustered near 87% or 30%. Association with HLA alleles at 0.05 false discovery rate was found for some 18,000 TCR beta sequences in a later analysis.

Points on this clone: What it binds is unknown.

CDR1 is SGHRS, CDR2 YFSETQ, per germline. The CDR3 runs to 15 residues. Trimming took 3 bases from V and 4 from J; bases not matched to a gene: 5. Both 60 Vbeta primers and 13 Jbeta primers went into the PCR. Profiling relied on immunoSEQ multiplex PCR, and the TCRdb table lists in-frame clones only, not all of them. This sample's clone table lists 55,000 or so clones. This sequence joins TRBV5-1 and TRBJ2-2; 8 bases match TRBD1. Material for sequencing was PBMCs. The clonotype was recovered from a woman between 25 and 40 years old in good health and CMV-seropositive. In DNA form, the CDR3 reads TGCGCCAGCAGCTCGACAGGGGTCGGCACCGGGGAGCTGTTTTTT. Translated, it gives CASSSTGVGTGELFF.